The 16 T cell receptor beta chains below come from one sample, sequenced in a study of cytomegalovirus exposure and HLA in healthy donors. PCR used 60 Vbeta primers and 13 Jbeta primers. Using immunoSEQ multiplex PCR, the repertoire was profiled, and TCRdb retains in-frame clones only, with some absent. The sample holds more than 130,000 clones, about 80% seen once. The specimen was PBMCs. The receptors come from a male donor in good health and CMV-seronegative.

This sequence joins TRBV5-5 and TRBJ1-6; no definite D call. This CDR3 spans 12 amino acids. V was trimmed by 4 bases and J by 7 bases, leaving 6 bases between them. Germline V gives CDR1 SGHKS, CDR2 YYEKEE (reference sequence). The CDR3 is CASSPPNSPLHF. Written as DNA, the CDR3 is TGTGCCAGCAGCCCCCCGAATTCACCCCTCCACTTT.

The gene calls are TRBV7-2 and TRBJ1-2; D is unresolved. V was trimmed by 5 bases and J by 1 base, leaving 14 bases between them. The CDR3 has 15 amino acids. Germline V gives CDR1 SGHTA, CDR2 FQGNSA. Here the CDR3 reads CASSPREALNYGYTF. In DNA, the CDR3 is TGTGCCAGCAGCCCTAGGGAGGCCCTTAACTATGGCTACACCTTC.

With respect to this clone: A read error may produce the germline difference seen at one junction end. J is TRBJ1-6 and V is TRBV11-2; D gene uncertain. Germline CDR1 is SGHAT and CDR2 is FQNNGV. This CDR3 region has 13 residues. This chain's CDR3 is CASTLDFNSPFHF. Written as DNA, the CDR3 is TGTGCCAGCACCTTGGACTTTAATTCACCCTTCCACTTT.

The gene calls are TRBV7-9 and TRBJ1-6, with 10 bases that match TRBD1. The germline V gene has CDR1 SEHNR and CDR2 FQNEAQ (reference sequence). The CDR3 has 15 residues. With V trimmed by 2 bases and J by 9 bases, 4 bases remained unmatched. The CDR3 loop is CASSLTGDRGSPLHF. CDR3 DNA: TGTGCCAGCAGCTTAACGGGGGACAGGGGTTCACCCCTCCACTTT.

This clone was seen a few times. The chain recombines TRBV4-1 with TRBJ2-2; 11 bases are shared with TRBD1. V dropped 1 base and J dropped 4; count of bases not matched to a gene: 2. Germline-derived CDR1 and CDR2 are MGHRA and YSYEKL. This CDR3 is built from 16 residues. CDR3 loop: CASSQAGTGGTGELFF. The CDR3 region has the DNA TGCGCCAGCAGCCAAGCCGGGACAGGGGGCACCGGGGAGCTGTTTTTT.

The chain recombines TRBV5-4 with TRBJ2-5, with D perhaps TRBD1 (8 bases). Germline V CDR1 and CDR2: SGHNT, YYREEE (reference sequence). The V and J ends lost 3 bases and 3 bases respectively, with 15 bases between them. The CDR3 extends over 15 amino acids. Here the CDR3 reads CASSWTGRDEETQYF. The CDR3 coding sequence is TGTGCCAGCAGCTGGACAGGGAGGGACGAAGAGACCCAGTACTTC.

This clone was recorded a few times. DNA for the CDR3: TGTGCCAGCGGGGGACAGGGGTCCTACGAGCAGTACTTC. This gives the protein CASGGQGSYEQYF. The chain recombines TRBV5-4 with TRBJ2-7; 10 bases fit TRBD1. Unmatched junction bases numbered 2, after V lost 7 bases and J lost 1 base. The CDR3 extends over 13 amino acids. Germline CDR1 and CDR2: SGHNT and YYREEE (reference sequence).

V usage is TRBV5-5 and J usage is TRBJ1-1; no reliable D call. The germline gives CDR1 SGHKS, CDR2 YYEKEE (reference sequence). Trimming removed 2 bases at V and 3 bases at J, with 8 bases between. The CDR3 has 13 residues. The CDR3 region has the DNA TGTGCCAGCAGCTTTTCGGGGTACACTGAAGCTTTCTTT. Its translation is CASSFSGYTEAFF.

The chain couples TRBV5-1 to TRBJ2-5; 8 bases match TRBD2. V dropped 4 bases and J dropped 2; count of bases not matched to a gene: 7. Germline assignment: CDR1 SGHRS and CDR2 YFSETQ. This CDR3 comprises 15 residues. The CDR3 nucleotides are TGCGCCAGCAGCCGTACTAGCGGCTATCAAGAGACCCAGTACTTC. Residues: CASSRTSGYQETQYF.

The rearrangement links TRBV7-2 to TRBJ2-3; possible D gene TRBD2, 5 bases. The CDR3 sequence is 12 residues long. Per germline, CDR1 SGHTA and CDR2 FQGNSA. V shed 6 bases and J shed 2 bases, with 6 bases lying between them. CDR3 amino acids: CASRLDTDTQYF. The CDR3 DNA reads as TGTGCCAGCAGACTAGACACAGATACGCAGTATTTT.

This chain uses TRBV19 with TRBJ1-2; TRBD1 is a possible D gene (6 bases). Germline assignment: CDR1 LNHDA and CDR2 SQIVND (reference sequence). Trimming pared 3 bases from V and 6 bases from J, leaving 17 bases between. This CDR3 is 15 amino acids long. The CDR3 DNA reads TGTGCCAGTAGTATTCTGCCAGGGGAAACGAATGGCTACACCTTC. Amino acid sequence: CASSILPGETNGYTF.

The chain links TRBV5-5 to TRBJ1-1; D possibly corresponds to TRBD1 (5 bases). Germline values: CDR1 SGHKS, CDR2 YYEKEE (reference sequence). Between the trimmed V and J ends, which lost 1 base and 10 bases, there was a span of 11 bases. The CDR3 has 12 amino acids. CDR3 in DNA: TGTGCCAGCAGCTTGTCGGGGGGTGGAGCTTTCTTT. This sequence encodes CASSLSGGGAFF.

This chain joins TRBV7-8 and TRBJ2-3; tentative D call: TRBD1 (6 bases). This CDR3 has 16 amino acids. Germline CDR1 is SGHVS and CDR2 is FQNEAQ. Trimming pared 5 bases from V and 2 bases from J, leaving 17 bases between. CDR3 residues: CASSPLRDTLTDTQYF. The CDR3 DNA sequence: TGTGCCAGCAGCCCTCTCCGGGACACCCTCACAGATACGCAGTATTTT.

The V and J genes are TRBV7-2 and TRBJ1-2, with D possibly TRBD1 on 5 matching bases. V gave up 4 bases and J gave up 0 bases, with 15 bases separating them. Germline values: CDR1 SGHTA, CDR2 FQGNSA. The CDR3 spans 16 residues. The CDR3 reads CASSSLAGLTNYGYTF. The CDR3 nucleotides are TGTGCCAGCAGCTCGTTGGCAGGGCTGACTAACTATGGCTACACCTTC.

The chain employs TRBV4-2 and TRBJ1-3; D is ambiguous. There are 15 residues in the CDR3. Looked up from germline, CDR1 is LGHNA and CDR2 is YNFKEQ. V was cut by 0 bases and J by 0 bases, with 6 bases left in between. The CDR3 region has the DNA TGTGCCAGCAGCCAAGATCCGGGCTCTGGAAACACCATATATTTT. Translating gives CASSQDPGSGNTIYF.

The CDR3 region has the DNA TGTGCCAGCAGCCCACTGGGTGGGGGCCCCACTGAAGCTTTCTTT. This translates into CASSPLGGGPTEAFF. The chain is built from TRBV4-2 and TRBJ1-1; a weak D match, TRBD1 (6 bases). V was clipped by 4 bases and J by 4 bases, with 16 bases between them. Germline V CDR1 and CDR2: LGHNA, YNFKEQ. The CDR3 runs to 15 residues.